The 26 T cell receptor beta chains below come from one sample, sequenced in a study of cytomegalovirus exposure and HLA in healthy donors. PCR involved 60 Vbeta and 13 Jbeta primers. Here immunoSEQ multiplex PCR was the method, and the copy in TCRdb shows in-frame clones only, minus some. Here the sample spans tens of thousands of clones, approximately 79% being singletons. The specimen was PBMCs. All receptors come from a woman in her 30s in good health and CMV-seronegative.

This chain uses TRBV27 with TRBJ1-1; 7 bases align to TRBD1. CDR1 is MNHEY and CDR2 is SMNVEV in the germline V gene (reference sequence). V trimming: 5 bases; J trimming: 6 bases; junction bases outside the gene matches: 9. CDR3 length: 14 residues. CDR3 sequence reads: CASSPGRGWAEAFF. The CDR3 coding sequence is TGTGCCAGCAGTCCCGGCAGGGGGTGGGCTGAAGCTTTCTTT.

The chain uses TRBV29-1 and TRBJ1-1; 9 bases map to TRBD1. Germline trimming cut 7 bases from V and 1 base from J; bases unmatched to any gene: 7. The V gene's germline CDR1 is SQVTM and CDR2 ANQGSEA. CDR3 length equals 14 residues. Here the CDR3 reads CSACPGQGNTEAFF. The CDR3 DNA follows: TGCAGCGCCTGTCCGGGACAGGGGAACACTGAAGCTTTCTTT.

The chain is built from TRBV11-2 and TRBJ2-5; the match to TRBD1 covers 9 bases. Germline CDR1 is SGHAT and CDR2 is FQNNGV. V lost 4 bases and J lost 5; bases outside the gene matches: 14. The CDR3 runs 17 residues. CDR3 in DNA: TGTGCCAGCAGCTGGGGGGGGACAGGGAAGGTAATTGAGACCCAGTACTTC. It is translated as CASSWGGTGKVIETQYF.

This sequence joins TRBV11-3 and TRBJ2-5, with D possibly TRBD1 on 5 matching bases. Trimming shortened V by 1 base and J by 1 base, and 10 bases separated the two germline ends. The CDR3 is made up of 15 amino acids. The V gene's germline CDR1 is SGHNT and CDR2 YENEEA. In nucleotides, the CDR3 is TGTGCCAGCAGCTTAGTGGCAGGGTCCCAAGAGACCCAGTACTTC. This encodes CASSLVAGSQETQYF.

The chain employs TRBV19 and TRBJ1-1, with a weak D call TRBD1 (5 bases). V was pared by 6 bases and J by 5 bases, with 22 bases between. Germline assignment: CDR1 LNHDA and CDR2 SQIVND (reference sequence). This CDR3 has 16 amino acids. The CDR3 protein is CASRLMGGAPGTEAFF. The CDR3 coding sequence is TGTGCCAGTAGGCTTATGGGAGGGGCTCCGGGAACTGAAGCTTTCTTT.

This rearrangement joins TRBV4-2 to TRBJ2-1, with 7 bases identical to TRBD2. Losses at the gene ends were 1 base for V and 6 bases for J; bases not matched to a gene: 9. Germline lookup yields CDR1 LGHNA and CDR2 YNFKEQ. This CDR3 has 16 amino acids. The CDR3 bases are TGTGCCAGCAGCCAAGGATCCGGGGCGGGAGTCAATGAGCAGTTCTTC. Amino acid sequence: CASSQGSGAGVNEQFF.

CDR3 DNA sequence: TGTGCCTGGAGTACAACCCGGCAGGGTGGCTACACCTTC. Translation gives CAWSTTRQGGYTF. The V and J genes are TRBV30 and TRBJ1-2; possible D gene TRBD1, 5 bases. The ends were cut back, 2 bases at V and 7 bases at J, with 14 bases in the middle. Germline V gives CDR1 GTSNPN, CDR2 SVGIG (reference sequence). This CDR3 spans 13 amino acids.

CDR3 DNA sequence: TGTGCCAGCAGCTTGCCGGGTAAGAGCGCTGAAGCTTTCTTT. Translation gives CASSLPGKSAEAFF. The gene calls are TRBV5-6 and TRBJ1-1; no reliable D call. The CDR3 contains 14 residues. The ends were cut back, 1 base at V and 6 bases at J, with 13 bases in the middle. CDR1 and CDR2 (germline): SGHDT, YYEEEE.

In this sample, this clone turned up a few times. This chain uses TRBV15 with TRBJ2-6, with 7 positions matching TRBD1. The germline V gene encodes CDR1 LNHNV and CDR2 YYDKDF (reference sequence). The ends lost 4 bases at V and 3 bases at J; junction bases unmatched: 0. This CDR3 is built from 14 residues. CDR3 amino acids: CATSNRGGANVLTF. CDR3 DNA sequence: TGTGCCACCAGCAACAGGGGTGGGGCCAACGTCCTGACTTTC.

V and J are TRBV19 and TRBJ2-2, with 10 bases identical to TRBD2. Germline assignment: CDR1 LNHDA and CDR2 SQIVND (reference sequence). The V and J ends lost 7 bases and 0 bases, in that order; junction bases with no gene match: 8. This CDR3 spans 17 amino acids. DNA for the CDR3: TGTGCCAGTACCGAACGTCTAGCGGGGGCGAACACCGGGGAGCTGTTTTTT. Translation: CASTERLAGANTGELFF.

CDR3 in DNA: TGTGCCACCTCGAAGCTGGACTTAAGCGACACCGGGGAGCTGTTTTTT. Its translation is CATSKLDLSDTGELFF. V is TRBV10-3 and J is TRBJ2-2, with D perhaps TRBD2 (5 bases). The V gene's germline CDR1 is ENHRY and CDR2 SYGVKD. The V and J ends lost 10 bases and 3 bases respectively, with 21 bases between them. CDR3 length: 16 residues.

As DNA, the CDR3 is TGTGCCAGCAGCACGACCGGGACAGCCTATGGCTACACCTTC. It translates to CASSTTGTAYGYTF. The gene calls are TRBV7-9 and TRBJ1-2; 7 nucleotides align to TRBD1. Germline CDR1 SEHNR, CDR2 FQNEAQ (reference sequence). CDR3 length equals 14 residues. V shed 5 bases and J 4 bases; nucleotides not matched to a gene: 7. The full variable domain, in which reference TRBV7-9 and TRBJ1-2 provide the parts outside the CDR3, is DTGVSQNPRHKITKRGQNVTFRCDPISEHNRLYWYRQTLGQGPEFLTYFQNEAQLEKSRLLSDRFSAERPKGSFSTLEIQRTEQGDSAMYLCASSTTGTAYGYTFGSGTRLTVV.

This clone came up a few times. This rearrangement joins TRBV6-1 to TRBJ1-3; TRBD1 agrees at 10 bases. The CDR3 consists of 14 residues. Trimming took 1 base from V and 8 from J; bases not matched to a gene: 2. CDR1 is MNHNS and CDR2 is SASEGT in the germline V gene. Here the CDR3 DNA reads TGTGCCAGCAGTGAAGGGACAGGGGGGCACACCATATATTTT. It encodes CASSEGTGGHTIYF.

The V and J genes are TRBV19 and TRBJ1-2; unclear D gene. Germline V gives CDR1 LNHDA, CDR2 SQIVND (reference sequence). V gave up 7 bases and J gave up 8 bases, with 17 bases separating them. The CDR3 has 13 residues. CDR3 bases: TGTGCCAGTATCTCCGGATGGGGAGAGGGCTACACCTTC. Residues: CASISGWGEGYTF.

This clone was found a few times. This chain connects TRBV27 to TRBJ2-2; D uncertain. The CDR3 covers 14 residues. Germline V lookup: CDR1 MNHEY, CDR2 SMNVEV (reference sequence). Trimming pared 7 bases from V and 4 bases from J, leaving 13 bases between. The CDR3 sequence: CASTSRSSTGELFF. CDR3 nucleotide sequence: TGTGCCAGCACATCTAGATCGAGCACCGGGGAGCTGTTTTTT.

The chain uses TRBV4-3 and TRBJ2-2; 9 nucleotides match TRBD2. In germline, CDR1 is LGHNA, CDR2 YSLEER. J gave up 5 bases and V 4 bases, and 11 bases lay outside the gene matches. The CDR3 has 17 residues. CDR3 in DNA: TGCGCCAGCAGCCGCCAATTTCTAGCGGGAAGGACCGGGGAGCTGTTTTTT. It is translated as CASSRQFLAGRTGELFF.

The rearrangement uses TRBV6-5 and TRBJ1-2, with D perhaps TRBD1 (5 bases). The CDR3 loop spans 13 amino acids. Trimming pared 1 base from V and 5 bases from J, leaving 8 bases between. Germline V CDR1 and CDR2: MNHEY, SVGAGI. CDR3 sequence (DNA): TGTGCCAGCAGTTACTTTCAGGGATATGGCTACACCTTC. Translation gives CASSYFQGYGYTF.

A single count supports this clone. This chain uses TRBV7-9 with TRBJ2-2, with D tentatively TRBD1 (5 bases). The CDR3 covers 14 residues. Germline V gene data show CDR1 as SEHNR and CDR2 as FQNEAQ (reference sequence). Trimming took off 2 bases at V and 8 bases at J, with 12 bases between the two ends. In DNA, the CDR3 is TGTGCCAGCAGCTTATCCCAGGGCGAGGGGGAGCTGTTTTTT. This translates into CASSLSQGEGELFF.

The rearrangement links TRBV7-2 to TRBJ2-3; D may be TRBD2 (6 bases). Germline V gene lookup returns CDR1 SGHTA and CDR2 FQGNSA. The CDR3 totals 14 residues. V lost 4 bases to trimming and J lost 4 bases, with 12 bases between them. The CDR3 reads CASSSRWGADTQYF. The DNA of the CDR3 is TGTGCCAGCAGCTCCCGGTGGGGGGCAGATACGCAGTATTTT.

A few counts support this clone. This sequence joins TRBV5-4 and TRBJ1-1; 7 bases map to TRBD1. This CDR3 region has 14 residues. CDR1 is SGHNT, CDR2 YYREEE, per germline (reference sequence). V was clipped by 2 bases and J by 4 bases; unmatched bases: 5. For the CDR3, the DNA is TGTGCCAGCAGCTTAGACAGGGATCTCACTGAAGCTTTCTTT. Translated, it gives CASSLDRDLTEAFF.

V gene TRBV4-1 combines with J gene TRBJ1-3; D not resolved. Germline V gene data show CDR1 as MGHRA and CDR2 as YSYEKL. V lost 3 bases and J lost 0, with 9 bases in between. This CDR3 is built from 15 residues. The CDR3 nucleotides are TGCGCCAGCAGCCAGATACAGAGCTCTGGAAACACCATATATTTT. Protein sequence: CASSQIQSSGNTIYF.

The chain combines TRBV15 with TRBJ2-7; 9 nucleotides line up with TRBD1. CDR3 size: 14 residues. J gave up 3 bases and V 7 bases, and 7 bases lay outside the gene matches. Germline V gene sequence: CDR1 LNHNV, CDR2 YYDKDF (reference sequence). CDR3 DNA sequence: TGTGCCACCACCCCGGACAGGGGAGGCTACGAGCAGTACTTC. This gives the protein CATTPDRGGYEQYF.

This rearrangement joins TRBV7-9 to TRBJ1-2; 7 bases are shared with TRBD1. The CDR3 is made up of 17 amino acids. Germline V lookup: CDR1 SEHNR, CDR2 FQNEAQ (reference sequence). The trim removed 4 bases at V and 8 bases at J, leaving 19 bases unmatched. CDR3 bases: TGTGCCAGCAGCTATCCGACCGTGACAGGGCCCCTGGGGGGCTACACCTTC. It is translated as CASSYPTVTGPLGGYTF.

This clone was seen only a few times. V usage is TRBV14 and J usage is TRBJ1-4; tentatively, D is TRBD1 (5 bases). The CDR3 covers 14 residues. CDR1 is SGHDN and CDR2 is FVKESK in the germline V gene. The V end was cut by 4 bases, the J end by 6 bases, with 12 bases between. The CDR3 DNA reads as TGTGCCAGCAGCCCTCGGGCAGGGTATGAAAAACTGTTTTTT. Its translation: CASSPRAGYEKLFF.

The V call is TRBV30, the J call TRBJ1-1; 10 bases agree with TRBD1. Germline CDR1 is GTSNPN and CDR2 is SVGIG (reference sequence). V trimming: 1 base; J trimming: 4 bases; junction bases outside the gene matches: 0. There are 13 residues in the CDR3. The CDR3 sequence is CAWSGDRGTEAFF. The CDR3 DNA reads TGTGCCTGGAGTGGGGACAGGGGCACTGAAGCTTTCTTT. The complete variable domain, with remaining parts taken from reference TRBV30 and TRBJ1-1, reads SQTIHQWPATLVQPVGSPLSLECTVEGTSNPNLYWYRQAAGRGLQLLFYSVGIGQISSEVPQNLSASRPQDRQFILSSKKLLLSDSGFYLCAWSGDRGTEAFFGQGTRLTVV.

This rearrangement joins TRBV7-9 to TRBJ2-1, with 7 bases aligning to TRBD2. CDR1 and CDR2 from the germline V gene are SEHNR and FQNEAQ (reference sequence). The CDR3 contains 18 residues. Unmatched junction bases numbered 19, after V lost 5 bases and J lost 6 bases. CDR3 in DNA: TGTGCCAGCAGCACACAGGTCCTAGCGGTCCAATCCCCCAATGAGCAGTTCTTC. Residues: CASSTQVLAVQSPNEQFF.